This T cell receptor (beta chain) emerged from a study of technical replicates of blood from a handful of donors. The CDR3 is 11 amino acids. Germline V lookup: CDR1 SQVTM, CDR2 ANQGSEA. Trimming removed 4 bases at V and 3 bases at J, with 6 bases between. Sequenced by immunoSEQ multiplex PCR; TCRdb stores in-frame clones only, minus some. The table lists more than 65,000 clones, around 94% of them singletons, with about 0.41% in the top ten. The material sequenced was T cells isolated from PBMCs. The sequence was collected from a human donor in good health. V usage is TRBV29-1 and J usage is TRBJ1-1; no reliable D call. CDR3 amino acids: CSVVGYTEAFF. As DNA, the CDR3 is TGCAGCGTTGTCGGTTACACTGAAGCTTTCTTT. Drawing the rest from reference TRBV29-1 and TRBJ1-1, the complete variable domain is SAVISQKPSRDICQRGTSLTIQCQVDSQVTMMFWYRQQPGQSLTLIATANQGSEATYESGFVIDKFPISRPNLTFSTLTVSNMSPEDSSIYLCSVVGYTEAFFGQGTRLTVV.